Below, 25 T cell receptor beta chains from the same sample are listed, as sequenced in a study of T cells in Graves' hyperthyroidism and ophthalmopathy. Amplification of TCR beta CDR3 regions was performed using RNA transcripts as template. Using the HTBI primer set, a first-round RT-PCR was run on the TCR CDR3. Using its own MiXCR run on the multiplex PCR reads, TCRdb lists one record per CDR3 protein. The profile covers about 110,000 distinct CDR3 sequences, with about 16% appearing a single time and 42% taken by the ten largest. The sequencing sample was made of blood. These receptors all stem from a woman aged 45 to 65 with Graves' hyperthyroidism.

This clonotype appeared many times. The chain uses TRBV2 and TRBJ2-1, with D uncertain. V was shortened by 5 bases and J by 5 bases, with 1 base between the two germline ends. CDR3 length equals 10 residues. In germline, CDR1 is SNHLY, CDR2 FYNNEI. This CDR3 is CASSNNEQFF. The DNA for the CDR3 is TGTGCCAGCAGTAACAATGAGCAGTTCTTC.

Ten or more counts support this clonotype. This chain joins TRBV19 and TRBJ1-1; 8 nucleotides line up with TRBD1. Per germline, CDR1 LNHDA and CDR2 SQIVND (reference sequence). V dropped 6 bases and J dropped 6; count of bases not matched to a gene: 9. The CDR3 runs 14 residues. The CDR3, as DNA: TGTGCCAGTAGCAAACTAACAGGGGGACCTGAAGCTTTCTTT. Protein product: CASSKLTGGPEAFF. Full variable domain (outside the CDR3, taken from reference TRBV19 and TRBJ1-1): DGGITQSPKYLFRKEGQNVTLSCEQNLNHDAMYWYRQDPGQGLRLIYYSQIVNDFQKGDIAEGYSVSREKKESFPLTVTSAQKNPTAFYLCASSKLTGGPEAFFGQGTRLTVV.

This clonotype showed up many times. The J gene is TRBJ1-4, the V gene TRBV27, with 7 bases lining up with TRBD1. Per the germline V gene, CDR1 is MNHEY and CDR2 is SMNVEV (reference sequence). V shed 6 bases, J shed 3 bases, and the junction held 16 bases outside the gene matches. The CDR3 consists of 18 residues. The CDR3 DNA sequence: TGTGCCAGCAGCTCTCGTTTCGGCACAGGGGCCCCTAATGAAAAACTGTTTTTT. Its protein is CASSSRFGTGAPNEKLFF.

This clonotype was seen more than once but under ten times. V and J are TRBV29-1 and TRBJ1-1; 8 positions agree with TRBD1. CDR3 length: 11 residues. Germline CDR1 is SQVTM and CDR2 is ANQGSEA. V shed 5 bases and J 7 bases; nucleotides not matched to a gene: 3. The chain's CDR3 is CSVNGQGEAFF. The CDR3 DNA follows: TGCAGCGTTAATGGACAGGGTGAAGCTTTCTTT. Combining the CDR3 with reference TRBV29-1 and TRBJ1-1 gives the whole variable domain SAVISQKPSRDICQRGTSLTIQCQVDSQVTMMFWYRQQPGQSLTLIATANQGSEATYESGFVIDKFPISRPNLTFSTLTVSNMSPEDSSIYLCSVNGQGEAFFGQGTRLTVV.

This clonotype came up many times. The chain uses TRBV20-1 and TRBJ2-1; no firm D call. CDR1 and CDR2 (germline): DFQATT, SNEGSKA (reference sequence). V was shortened by 0 bases and J by 10 bases, with 13 bases between the two germline ends. The CDR3 has 13 residues. DNA of the CDR3: TGCAGTGCTAGAGAGAGTTCCCCATGGGAGCAGTTCTTC. Translation gives CSARESSPWEQFF.

This sequence joins TRBV11-3 and TRBJ2-7, with unresolved D. This CDR3 is built from 12 residues. Germline V gives CDR1 SGHNT, CDR2 YENEEA. Trimming stripped 9 bases from V and 2 bases from J, with 11 bases between. The CDR3 nucleotides read TGTGCCAGACTGACAAGTCCCTACGAGCAGTACGTC. Its protein product is CARLTSPYEQYV.

This clonotype has a count of ten or more. The chain couples TRBV5-1 to TRBJ2-1; 9 positions match TRBD2. CDR1 is SGHRS and CDR2 is YFSETQ in the germline V gene. The length of the CDR3 is 13 residues. Unmatched junction bases numbered 5, after V lost 4 bases and J lost 9 bases. The CDR3, as DNA: TGCGCCAGCAGCGTGCTAGCGGGATCTGAGCAGTTCTTC. This encodes CASSVLAGSEQFF.

The sample holds many counts of this clonotype. The chain is built from TRBV27 and TRBJ2-2; D is unclear. CDR1 is MNHEY, CDR2 SMNVEV, per germline (reference sequence). The CDR3 length is 15 residues. The V gene lost 5 bases and the J gene lost 1 base, with 11 bases spanning the gap. The DNA of the CDR3 is TGTGCCAGCAGTCCTCGCTGGCGGAACACCGGGGAGCTGTTTTTT. Translating gives CASSPRWRNTGELFF.

This clonotype was observed at least ten times. The chain couples TRBV4-1 to TRBJ2-7; the match to TRBD2 covers 9 bases. This CDR3 region has 16 residues. The germline V gene has CDR1 MGHRA and CDR2 YSYEKL. Unmatched junction bases numbered 16, after V lost 9 bases and J lost 4 bases. The CDR3 region is CARKGLAGRVSYEQYV. In nucleotides, the CDR3 is TGCGCCAGAAAGGGGCTAGCGGGACGGGTCTCGTACGAGCAGTACGTC.

This clonotype has a count of ten or more. This chain links TRBV7-8 with TRBJ2-2; D may be TRBD1 or TRBD2 (6 bases each). The ends were cut back, 5 bases at V and 4 bases at J, with 17 bases in the middle. Germline-derived CDR1 and CDR2 are SGHVS and FQNEAQ. The CDR3 contains 16 residues. The CDR3 region is CASSARGGRGTGELFF. The DNA of the CDR3 is TGTGCCAGCAGCGCCCGAGGGGGGAGAGGCACCGGGGAGCTGTTTTTT.

The chain employs TRBV11-1 and TRBJ2-3; 8 bases line up with TRBD2. The CDR3 contains 16 residues. CDR1 is SGHAT and CDR2 is FQDESV in the germline V gene (reference sequence). Trimming at V came to 1 base and at J to 3 bases, leaving 6 bases not matched to a gene. CDR3 sequence reads: CASSLGSGSKTDTQYF. The CDR3 region has the DNA TGTGCCAGCAGCTTAGGAAGCGGGAGCAAGACAGATACGCAGTATTTT.

Many counts were recorded for this clonotype. The chain uses TRBV6-1 and TRBJ1-5, with D unclear. The CDR3 is 12 amino acids. Between the trimmed V and J ends, which lost 5 bases and 11 bases, there was a span of 13 bases. Germline V CDR1 and CDR2: MNHNS, SASEGT. CDR3 residues: CASSSTTGTQHF. The CDR3 nucleotides read TGTGCCAGCAGTTCCACGACCGGGACCCAGCATTTT.

This clonotype was seen many times. This chain uses TRBV6-1 with TRBJ1-5; TRBD1 aligns across 12 bases. The V gene end was trimmed by 8 bases and the J gene end by 6 bases; junction bases not matched to a gene: 8. The CDR3 spans 15 residues. The germline CDR1 and CDR2 sequences are MNHNS and SASEGT. CDR3 loop: CASVRDRGPSQPQHF. The CDR3 DNA is TGTGCCAGCGTCCGGGACAGGGGGCCCAGTCAGCCCCAGCATTTT.

This clonotype was counted at least ten times. The J gene is TRBJ1-2, the V gene TRBV12-3 or TRBV12-4, with D maybe TRBD1 (5 bases). Trimming stripped 5 bases from V and 4 bases from J, with 20 bases between. This CDR3 has 16 residues. In nucleotides, the CDR3 is TGTGCCAGCAGTCATAGCTCGGGACGGGGAGTCTATGGCTACACCTTC. The encoded protein is CASSHSSGRGVYGYTF.

This clonotype was found once. The V and J genes are TRBV12-3 or TRBV12-4 and TRBJ2-7, with D maybe TRBD2 (6 bases). This CDR3 contains 14 residues. Trimming removed 1 base at V and 6 bases at J, with 13 bases between. CDR3 in amino acids: CASSLGGGVAEQYF. The CDR3 DNA reads TGTGCCAGCAGTTTAGGGGGAGGAGTGGCCGAGCAGTACTTC.

In its sample, this clonotype was seen many times. CDR3 sequence reads: CASRRRGGQETQYF. The DNA for the CDR3 is TGTGCCAGCAGACGAAGGGGGGGACAAGAGACCCAGTACTTC. The J gene is TRBJ2-5, the V gene TRBV2; perhaps TRBD2 as D (7 bases). Germline V gives CDR1 SNHLY, CDR2 FYNNEI. The CDR3 length is 14 residues. The V gene lost 6 bases and the J gene lost 2 bases, with 13 bases spanning the gap.

The sample holds many counts of this clonotype. J is TRBJ2-3 and V is TRBV2; possible D gene TRBD1, 7 bases. Looked up from germline, CDR1 is SNHLY and CDR2 is FYNNEI. The length of the CDR3 is 16 residues. With 4 bases removed from V and 2 bases from J, the gap between germline ends came to 16 bases. The CDR3 sequence: CASSARQGGFTDTQYF. The CDR3 bases are TGTGCCAGCAGTGCACGACAGGGAGGTTTCACAGATACGCAGTATTTT. Full variable domain (remainder filled in from reference TRBV2 and TRBJ2-3): EPEVTQTPSHQVTQMGQEVILRCVPISNHLYFYWYRQILGQKVEFLVSFYNNEISEKSEIFDDQFSVERPDGSNFTLKIRSTKLEDSAMYFCASSARQGGFTDTQYFGPGTRLTVL.

This clonotype was seen ten or more times. The V gene is TRBV7-9, the J gene TRBJ2-1, with D unresolved. The CDR3 is 12 residues long. Per germline, CDR1 SEHNR and CDR2 FQNEAQ (reference sequence). V lost 5 bases to trimming and J lost 10 bases, with 12 bases between them. The CDR3 protein is CASSPNFSEQFF. DNA for the CDR3: TGTGCCAGCAGCCCCAACTTCTCCGAGCAGTTCTTC.

J is TRBJ1-5 and V is TRBV11-2; TRBD1 might be the D (5 bases). CDR3 length: 15 residues. Trimming shortened V by 5 bases and J by 2 bases, and 13 bases separated the two germline ends. The germline gives CDR1 SGHAT, CDR2 FQNNGV. The CDR3 DNA reads as TGTGCCAGCAGCCAGGGTGGGGAGCGCAATCAGCCCCAGCATTTT. Its protein product is CASSQGGERNQPQHF. Based on the CDR3 plus reference TRBV11-2 and TRBJ1-5, the full variable domain is EAGVAQSPRYKIIEKRQSVAFWCNPISGHATLYWYQQILGQGPKLLIQFQNNGVVDDSQLPKDRFSAERLKGVDSTLKIQPAKLEDSAVYLCASSQGGERNQPQHFGDGTRLSIL.

This clonotype came up many times. The chain couples TRBV18 to TRBJ1-5; TRBD1 might be the D (6 bases). The V end was cut by 5 bases, the J end by 0 bases, with 11 bases between. The length of the CDR3 is 15 residues. Germline V gene data show CDR1 as KGHSH and CDR2 as LQKENI. CDR3: CASSGRGHSNQPQHF. The CDR3 coding sequence is TGTGCCAGCTCAGGCCGGGGGCATAGCAATCAGCCCCAGCATTTT.

The chain joins TRBV5-5 to TRBJ1-1, with a possible D match to TRBD1 (5 bases). Trimming shortened V by 1 base and J by 0 bases, and 13 bases separated the two germline ends. Germline CDR1 is SGHKS and CDR2 is YYEKEE (reference sequence). CDR3 size: 16 residues. CDR3 loop: CASSLFQDTLNTEAFF. As DNA, the CDR3 is TGTGCCAGCAGCTTGTTTCAGGACACCCTGAACACTGAAGCTTTCTTT. The full variable domain, completed using reference TRBV5-5 and TRBJ1-1, is DAGVTQSPTHLIKTRGQQVTLRCSPISGHKSVSWYQQVLGQGPQFIFQYYEKEERGRGNFPDRFSARQFPNYSSELNVNALLLGDSALYLCASSLFQDTLNTEAFFGQGTRLTVV.

Ten or more counts support this clonotype. CDR3: CATRRDYSNQPQHF. Here the CDR3 DNA reads TGTGCCACCAGGAGAGACTATAGCAATCAGCCCCAGCATTTT. The chain combines TRBV2 with TRBJ1-5, with D unclear. V was cut by 10 bases and J by 0 bases, with 13 bases left in between. The CDR3 has 14 amino acids. CDR1 and CDR2 (germline): SNHLY, FYNNEI.

This clonotype was seen at least ten times. The gene calls are TRBV28 and TRBJ2-2, with unresolved D. Deletions cut 9 bases from V and 2 bases from J, with 10 bases between. Per the germline V gene, CDR1 is MDHEN and CDR2 is SYDVKM. The CDR3 extends over 13 amino acids. In DNA, the CDR3 is TGTGCCAGTACCACTCCCAACACCGGGGAGCTGTTTTTT. This translates into CASTTPNTGELFF.

This clonotype was counted only a few times. The chain employs TRBV20-1 and TRBJ2-3; D is unclear. V lost 1 base and J lost 0, with 20 bases in between. The CDR3 is 18 residues long. Germline V gene lookup returns CDR1 DFQATT and CDR2 SNEGSKA (reference sequence). For the CDR3, the DNA is TGCAGTGCTAGAGCAGGACCTCCGATAAGCCTGAGCACAGATACGCAGTATTTT. Encoded protein: CSARAGPPISLSTDTQYF.

This clonotype occurred many times. The rearrangement joins TRBV10-3 to TRBJ1-1, with D perhaps matching TRBD1 (5 bases). There are 13 residues in the CDR3. Trimming shortened V by 0 bases and J by 4 bases, and 6 bases separated the two germline ends. In germline, CDR1 is ENHRY, CDR2 SYGVKD. This CDR3 is CAISESQGTEAFF. In DNA form, the CDR3 reads TGTGCCATCAGTGAGTCCCAGGGCACTGAAGCTTTCTTT.